The TCR beta chain described here comes from a study of T-cell reconstitution after alpha-beta-depleted transplantation in children. Unique molecular identifiers were built into the TCRbeta library. TCRdb used MiXCR to reprocess the PCR reads, holding one entry per CDR3 protein. The profile covers some 600,000 distinct CDR3 sequences, with roughly 13% appearing a single time and 2.2% taken by the ten largest. The sample holds many counts of this clonotype. The sequence derives from a male patient aged 10-17 years who had a stem cell transplant for acute myeloid leukemia, so the T cells may come from the graft donor. Sequenced material: PBMCs, mostly from graft donor cells, taken 360 days after TCRalphabeta/CD19-depleted stem cell transplant.

CDR3: CSASPDSYEQYF. As DNA, the CDR3 is TGCAGTGCTAGCCCGGACTCCTACGAGCAGTACTTC. The J gene is TRBJ2-7, the V gene TRBV20-1; D remains ambiguous. Germline loops: CDR1 DFQATT, CDR2 SNEGSKA (reference sequence). CDR3 length: 12 residues. V was cut by 3 bases and J by 0 bases, with 6 bases left in between.